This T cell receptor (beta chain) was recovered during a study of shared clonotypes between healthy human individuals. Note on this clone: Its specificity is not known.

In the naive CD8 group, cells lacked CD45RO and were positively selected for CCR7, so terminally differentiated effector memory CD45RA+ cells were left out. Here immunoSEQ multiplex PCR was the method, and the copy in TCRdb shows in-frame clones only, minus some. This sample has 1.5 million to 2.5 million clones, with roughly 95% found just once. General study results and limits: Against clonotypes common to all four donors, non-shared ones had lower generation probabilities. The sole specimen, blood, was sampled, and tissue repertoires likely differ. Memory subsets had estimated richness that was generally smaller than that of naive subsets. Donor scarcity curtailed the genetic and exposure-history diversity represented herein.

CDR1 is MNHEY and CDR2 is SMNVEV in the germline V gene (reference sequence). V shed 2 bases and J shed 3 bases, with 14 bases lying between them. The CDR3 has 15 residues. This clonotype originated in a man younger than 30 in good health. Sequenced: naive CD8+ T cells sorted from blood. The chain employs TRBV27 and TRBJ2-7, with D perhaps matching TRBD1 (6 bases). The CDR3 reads CASSLEEGVNYEQYF. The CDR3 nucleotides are TGTGCCAGCAGTTTAGAAGAGGGGGTCAACTACGAGCAGTACTTC.